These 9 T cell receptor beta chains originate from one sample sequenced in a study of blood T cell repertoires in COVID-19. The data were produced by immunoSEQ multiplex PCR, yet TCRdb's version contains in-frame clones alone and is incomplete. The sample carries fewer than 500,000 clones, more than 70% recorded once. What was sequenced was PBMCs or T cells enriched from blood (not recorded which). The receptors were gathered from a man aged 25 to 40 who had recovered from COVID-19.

Here the CDR3 reads CASSVSPGTVQETQYF. In nucleotides, the CDR3 is TGTGCCAGCAGCGTTTCCCCCGGGACAGTCCAAGAGACCCAGTACTTC. J is TRBJ2-5 and V is TRBV9; 7 bases map to TRBD1. Germline V gene lookup returns CDR1 SGDLS and CDR2 YYNGEE. CDR3 length: 16 residues. V lost 2 bases, J lost 1 base, and 8 bases stayed unmatched.

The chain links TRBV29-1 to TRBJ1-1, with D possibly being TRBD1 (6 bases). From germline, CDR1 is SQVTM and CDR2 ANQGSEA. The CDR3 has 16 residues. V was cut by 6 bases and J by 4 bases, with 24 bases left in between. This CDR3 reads CSVRNPGGGGGTEAFF. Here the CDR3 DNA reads TGCAGCGTGCGAAATCCAGGAGGCGGGGGCGGCACTGAAGCTTTCTTT.

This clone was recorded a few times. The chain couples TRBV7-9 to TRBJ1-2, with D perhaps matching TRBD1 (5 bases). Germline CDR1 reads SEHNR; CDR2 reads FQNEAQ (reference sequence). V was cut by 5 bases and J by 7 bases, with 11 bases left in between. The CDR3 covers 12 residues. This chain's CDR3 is CASSAGPGGYTF. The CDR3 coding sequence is TGTGCCAGCAGCGCAGGGCCTGGTGGCTACACCTTC. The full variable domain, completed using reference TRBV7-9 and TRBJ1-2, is DTGVSQNPRHKITKRGQNVTFRCDPISEHNRLYWYRQTLGQGPEFLTYFQNEAQLEKSRLLSDRFSAERPKGSFSTLEIQRTEQGDSAMYLCASSAGPGGYTFGSGTRLTVV.

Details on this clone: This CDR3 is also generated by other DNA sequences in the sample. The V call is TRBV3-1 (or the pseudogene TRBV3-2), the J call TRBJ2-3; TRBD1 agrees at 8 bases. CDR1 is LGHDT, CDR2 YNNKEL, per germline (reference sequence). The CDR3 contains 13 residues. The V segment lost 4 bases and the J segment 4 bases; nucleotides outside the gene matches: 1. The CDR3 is CASSLQGADTQYF. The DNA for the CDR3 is TGTGCCAGCAGCCTACAGGGGGCAGATACGCAGTATTTT.

CDR3 residues: CSVDRGWRTEAFF. Here the CDR3 DNA reads TGCAGCGTTGACAGGGGTTGGAGAACTGAAGCTTTCTTT. The V call is TRBV29-1, the J call TRBJ1-1; weak D call: TRBD1 (6 bases). Germline-derived CDR1 and CDR2 are SQVTM and ANQGSEA. The CDR3 has 13 amino acids. Trimming left V 3 bases short and J 5 bases short, with 13 bases between. The variable domain in full, completed from reference TRBV29-1 and TRBJ1-1, reads SAVISQKPSRDICQRGTSLTIQCQVDSQVTMMFWYRQQPGQSLTLIATANQGSEATYESGFVIDKFPISRPNLTFSTLTVSNMSPEDSSIYLCSVDRGWRTEAFFGQGTRLTVV.

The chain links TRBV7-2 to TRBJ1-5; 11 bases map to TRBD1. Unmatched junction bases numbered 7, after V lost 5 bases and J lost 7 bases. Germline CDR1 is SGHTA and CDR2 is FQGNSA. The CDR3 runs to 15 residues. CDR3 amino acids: CASSLGTGGRQPQHF. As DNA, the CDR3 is TGTGCCAGCAGCCTCGGGACAGGGGGGCGGCAGCCCCAGCATTTT.

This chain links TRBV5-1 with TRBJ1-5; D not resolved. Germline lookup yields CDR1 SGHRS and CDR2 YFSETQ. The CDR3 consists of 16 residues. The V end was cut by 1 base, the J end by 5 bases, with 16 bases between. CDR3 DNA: TGCGCCAGCAGCTTGAGTACCGACTACTTGGATCAGCCCCAGCATTTT. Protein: CASSLSTDYLDQPQHF.

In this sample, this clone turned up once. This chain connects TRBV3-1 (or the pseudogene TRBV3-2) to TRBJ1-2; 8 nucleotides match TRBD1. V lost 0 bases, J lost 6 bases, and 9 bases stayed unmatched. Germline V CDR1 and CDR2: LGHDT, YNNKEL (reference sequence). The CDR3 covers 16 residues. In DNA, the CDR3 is TGTGCCAGCAGCCAAGATTTTCAGGGGGCGCGTCATGGCTACACCTTC. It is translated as CASSQDFQGARHGYTF.

CDR3 DNA: TGTGCCAGCTCACCACCTGACTTTGGCAATCAGCCCCAGCATTTT. This encodes CASSPPDFGNQPQHF. The chain links TRBV18 to TRBJ1-5; no clear D. This CDR3 contains 15 residues. Per germline, CDR1 KGHSH and CDR2 LQKENI. V was shortened by 0 bases and J by 2 bases, with 8 bases between the two germline ends.